Listed below are T cell receptor beta chains from one sample, sequenced in a study of molecular identifiers for immune sequencing clone quantification. TCRdb reanalysed the PCR reads using MiXCR and keeps one entry per CDR3 protein. The sample holds approximately 59,000 distinct CDR3 sequences, approximately 18% seen once. The specimen sequenced was naive CD8+ T cells from blood, with Jurkat cell RNA spiked in. These receptors were taken from a human donor in good health. Some libraries in this study had Jurkat cell RNA spiked in. Both conserved end residues are part of each CDR3.

v_call	j_call	cdr3_aa
TRBV4-2	TRBJ2-7	CASSPSGRSYEQYF
TRBV7-9	TRBJ1-1	CASSLVWGLGEAFF
TRBV4-1	TRBJ1-6	CASRGGIGGSPLHF
TRBV7-9	TRBJ2-7	CASTIGLGEQYF
TRBV3-1	TRBJ2-2	CASSPDSGVTGELFF
TRBV4-1	TRBJ2-7	CASSQAGQGSYEQYF
TRBV9	TRBJ2-7	CASSGEPGRPYEQYF
TRBV4-1	TRBJ2-1	CASSQVGGMGDEQFF
TRBV20-1	TRBJ2-1	CSARESLAGLHSYNEQFF
TRBV29-1	TRBJ2-1	CSVEDYSPIESTSGRSNEQFF
TRBV4-3	TRBJ2-1	CASSHGVRLAGRGDEQFF
TRBV28	TRBJ2-3	CASSSFRGDADTQYF
TRBV9	TRBJ2-7	CASSVPKGARSYEQYF
TRBV27	TRBJ2-3	CASSLRLNTDTQYF
TRBV12-3/TRBV12-4	TRBJ1-5	CASREGAANQPQHF
TRBV25-1	TRBJ1-2	CASLRQGYGYTF
TRBV19	TRBJ1-1	CASSISIGTQAEAFF
TRBV28	TRBJ2-1	CASSLWGVLAGNEQFF
TRBV2	TRBJ2-3	CASSSPDRASTDTQYF
TRBV4-2	TRBJ2-7	CASSQLQGSSYEQYF